This T cell receptor beta chain was profiled in a study of CD8 T cells in Susac syndrome. About the study: There were about 6 sequenced Susac syndrome patients with active disease and about 8 in remission.

The authors reverse transcribed roughly 0.5 to 1 ug RNA with random hexamers. Amplification of TCR beta CDR3 spanned 54 Vbeta and 13 Jbeta via immunoSEQ multiplex PCR. TCRdb analysed the immunoSEQ multiplex PCR reads with MiXCR anew, one entry per CDR3 protein. The table has some 210,000 distinct CDR3 sequences, approximately 94% seen once; the top ten hold roughly 0.14%. CDR1 and CDR2 from the germline V gene are SGHRS and YFSETQ. This CDR3 has 14 residues. J was trimmed by 5 bases and V by 4 bases; bases with no gene match: 8. The chain recombines TRBV5-1 with TRBJ1-1; 7 bases align to TRBD1. The sequence was obtained from a human donor with Susac syndrome. Sequences were obtained from CD4+ T cells from PBMCs. CDR3 bases: TGCGCCAGCAGCCAAACAGGGGAGACGACTGAAGCTTTCTTT. It translates to CASSQTGETTEAFF.